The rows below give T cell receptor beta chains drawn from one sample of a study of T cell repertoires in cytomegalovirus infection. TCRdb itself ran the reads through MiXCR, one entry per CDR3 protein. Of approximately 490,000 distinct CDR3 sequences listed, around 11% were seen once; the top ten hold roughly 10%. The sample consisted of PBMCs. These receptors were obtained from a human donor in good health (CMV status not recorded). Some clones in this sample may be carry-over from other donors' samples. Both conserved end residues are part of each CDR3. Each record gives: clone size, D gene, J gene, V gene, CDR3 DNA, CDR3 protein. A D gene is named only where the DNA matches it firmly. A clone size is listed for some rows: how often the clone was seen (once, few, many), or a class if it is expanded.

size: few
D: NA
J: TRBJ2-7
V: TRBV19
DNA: TGTGCCTCTAGAGGGTCGGGCGACGAGCAGTACTTC
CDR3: CASRGSGDEQYF

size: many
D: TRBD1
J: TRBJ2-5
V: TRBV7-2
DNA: TGTGCCAGCAGCTCGAAAGGACAGGGTAGGACCCAGTACTTC
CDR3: CASSSKGQGRTQYF

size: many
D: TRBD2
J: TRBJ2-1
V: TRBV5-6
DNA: TGTGCCAGCAGAACTAGCGGACTGATTTACAATGAGCAGTTCTTC
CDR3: CASRTSGLIYNEQFF

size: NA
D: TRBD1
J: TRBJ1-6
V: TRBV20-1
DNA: TGCAGTGCTAGAGAGGGACCGGGACAGCCGAATTCACCCCTCCACTTT
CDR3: CSAREGPGQPNSPLHF

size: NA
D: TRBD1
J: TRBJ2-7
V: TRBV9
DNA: TGTGCCAGCAGCGTTCTAGAGGGGGCGAGCGAGCAGTACTTC
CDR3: CASSVLEGASEQYF

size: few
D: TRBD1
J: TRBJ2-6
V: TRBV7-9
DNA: TGTGCCAGCAGCTTAGCGCTGGGACAGGGGGCGGGTGGGGCCAACGTCCTGACTTTC
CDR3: CASSLALGQGAGGANVLTF

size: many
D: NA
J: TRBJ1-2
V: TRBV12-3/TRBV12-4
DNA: TGTGCCAGCTTGTCGGGGAATGGCTACACCTTC
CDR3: CASLSGNGYTF

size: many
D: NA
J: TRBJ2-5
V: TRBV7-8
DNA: TGTGCCAGCACGGAATGGGAGACCCAGTACTTC
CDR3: CASTEWETQYF

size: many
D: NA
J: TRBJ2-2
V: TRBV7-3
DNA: TGTGCCAGCAGCTTATCTGGGCCCGGGGAGCTGTTTTTT
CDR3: CASSLSGPGELFF

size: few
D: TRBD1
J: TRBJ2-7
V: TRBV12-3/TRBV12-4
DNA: TGTGCCAGCAGTCCTCACAGGGGCGAGCAGTACTTC
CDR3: CASSPHRGEQYF

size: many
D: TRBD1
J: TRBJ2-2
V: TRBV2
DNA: TGTGCCAGCAGACCCGGGACAGGGACCACCGGGGAGCTGTTTTTT
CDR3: CASRPGTGTTGELFF

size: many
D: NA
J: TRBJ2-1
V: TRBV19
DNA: TGTGCCAGTAGTGGTGGAGCTAGTTGGGACAATGAGCAGTTCTTC
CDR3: CASSGGASWDNEQFF

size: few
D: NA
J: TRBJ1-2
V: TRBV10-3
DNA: TGTGCCATCAGTGACGGGGCAACGAACTATGGCTACACCTTC
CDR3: CAISDGATNYGYTF

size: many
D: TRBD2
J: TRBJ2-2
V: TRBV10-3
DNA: TGTGCCTCCGCATCCACTAGCGGGACAACCGCCGGGGAGCTGTTTTTT
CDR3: CASASTSGTTAGELFF

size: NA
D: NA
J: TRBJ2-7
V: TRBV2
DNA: TGTGCCAGCAGTCGCCAGGGCTCCCTCTCGGGGGAGCAGTACTTC
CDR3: CASSRQGSLSGEQYF

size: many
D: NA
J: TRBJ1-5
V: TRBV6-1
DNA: TGTGCCAGCAGATATGGAGGGGATAGCAATCAGCCCCAGCATTTT
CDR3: CASRYGGDSNQPQHF

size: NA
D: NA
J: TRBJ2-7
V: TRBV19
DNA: TGTGCCAGTAGTCACCGGCTAGACTCCTACGAGCAGTACTTC
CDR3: CASSHRLDSYEQYF

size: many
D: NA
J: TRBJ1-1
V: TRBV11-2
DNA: TGTGCCAGCAGCTCCAGCGGGACGGGCACTGAAGCTTTCTTT
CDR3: CASSSSGTGTEAFF

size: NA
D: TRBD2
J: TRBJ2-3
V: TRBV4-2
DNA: TGTGCCAGCAGCCAAGATGGCCATAGCGGGAAGACAGATACGCAGTATTTT
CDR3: CASSQDGHSGKTDTQYF

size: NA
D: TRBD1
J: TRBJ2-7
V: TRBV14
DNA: TGTGCCAGCAGCCATTGGGACAGTGCTTACGAGCAGTACTTC
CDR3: CASSHWDSAYEQYF

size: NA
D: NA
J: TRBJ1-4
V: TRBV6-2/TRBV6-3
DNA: TGTGCCAGCAGTTATTGGCAGTTGAACGAAAAACTGTTTTTT
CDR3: CASSYWQLNEKLFF

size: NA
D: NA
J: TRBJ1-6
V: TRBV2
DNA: TGTGCCAGCAAGGGGGGCGGCCAAGGCAATTCACCCCTCCACTTT
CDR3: CASKGGGQGNSPLHF

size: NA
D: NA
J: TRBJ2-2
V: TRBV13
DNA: TGTGCCACCCCCCGGAGGGGTTTACGCACCGGGGAGCTGTTTTTT
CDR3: CATPRRGLRTGELFF

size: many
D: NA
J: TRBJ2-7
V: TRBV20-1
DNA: TGCAGTGCTAGATTGAGTACCTCCTCCTACGAGCAGTACTTC
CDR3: CSARLSTSSYEQYF

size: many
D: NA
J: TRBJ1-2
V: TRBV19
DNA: TGTGCCAGTAGTATGTTGGGGAACTATGGCTACACCTTC
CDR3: CASSMLGNYGYTF

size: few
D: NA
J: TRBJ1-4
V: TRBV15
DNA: TGTGCCACCAGCGGGGGACAAACTAATGAAAAACTGTTTTTT
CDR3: CATSGGQTNEKLFF

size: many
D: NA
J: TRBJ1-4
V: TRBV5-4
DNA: TGTGCCAGCAAGTCTGCAACTAATGAAAAACTGTTTTTT
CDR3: CASKSATNEKLFF

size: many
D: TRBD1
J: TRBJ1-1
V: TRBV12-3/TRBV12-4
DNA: TGTGCCACCGATTCACAGGGGGACACTGAAGCTTTCTTT
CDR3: CATDSQGDTEAFF

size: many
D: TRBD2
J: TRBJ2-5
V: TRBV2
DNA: TGTGCCAGCAGCTGGGAGCGGGGGGAGCAAGAGACCCAGTACTTC
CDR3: CASSWERGEQETQYF

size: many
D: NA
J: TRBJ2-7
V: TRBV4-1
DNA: TGCGCCAGCAGCCAAGTCAACGGTTACTACGAGCAGTACTTC
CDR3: CASSQVNGYYEQYF

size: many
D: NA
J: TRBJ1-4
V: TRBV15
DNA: TGTGCCACCAGCAGAGATACGGGGTATGGTGAAAAACTGTTTTTT
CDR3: CATSRDTGYGEKLFF

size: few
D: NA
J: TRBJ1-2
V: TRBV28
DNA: TGTGCCAGCAGTTTCCTGGATGGCTACACCTTC
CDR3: CASSFLDGYTF

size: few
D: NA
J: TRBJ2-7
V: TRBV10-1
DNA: TGCGCCAGCAGCCCGGGGGTGGGTAGAGAGCAGTACTTC
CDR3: CASSPGVGREQYF

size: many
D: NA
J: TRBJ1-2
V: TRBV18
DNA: TGTGCCAGCTCACCCACGTCAGGAATCCGCTATGGCTACACCTTC
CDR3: CASSPTSGIRYGYTF

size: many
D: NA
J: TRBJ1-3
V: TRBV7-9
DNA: TGTGCCAGCAGCTTAGATGGCGGGGCCCACGTCAACACCATATATTTT
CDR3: CASSLDGGAHVNTIYF

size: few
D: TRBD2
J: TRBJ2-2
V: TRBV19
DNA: TGTGCCAGTAGTCTATGGGGACTAGCGGGCACCGGGGAGCTGTTTTTT
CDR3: CASSLWGLAGTGELFF

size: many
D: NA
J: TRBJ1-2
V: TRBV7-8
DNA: TGTGCCAGCAGCTTAGGTCTAGTTAACTATGGCTACACCTTC
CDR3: CASSLGLVNYGYTF

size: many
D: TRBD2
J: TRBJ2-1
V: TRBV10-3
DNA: TGTGCCATCGGTCCGCGGCTAGCGGGGGGGTATGAGCAGTTCTTC
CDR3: CAIGPRLAGGYEQFF

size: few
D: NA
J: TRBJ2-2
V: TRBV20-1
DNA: TGCAGTGCTAGAGTGCCCCCGGGGATCGGGGAGCTGTTTTTT
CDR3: CSARVPPGIGELFF

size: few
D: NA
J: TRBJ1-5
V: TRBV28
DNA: TGTGCCAGCACCGCACAGCTTAGCAATCAGCCCCAGCATTTT
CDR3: CASTAQLSNQPQHF